This TCR beta chain stems from a study of blood T cell repertoires in COVID-19. Across the whole study: Samples taken during acute and convalescent COVID-19 were collected in the United States, Italy and Spain. PBMCs, B-cell-depleted T cells, or T cells provided the cDNA or gDNA that made up the material.

After removal of 4 bases from V and 0 bases from J, the junction contained 9 bases not matched to a gene. Germline V gene data show CDR1 as MNHEY and CDR2 as SMNVEV (reference sequence). The CDR3 is 18 residues long. As originally analysed: How many nucleated cells were present was estimated from reference gene primer amplification. TCRdb's table, derived via immunoSEQ multiplex PCR, lists solely in-frame clones and lacks some. Clone size and the V and J calls come from that table; the DNA yielded D and trimming. The repertoire holds around 200,000 clones, with approximately 87% as singletons. Material: peripheral blood. This chain connects TRBV27 to TRBJ2-6, with 7 bases aligning to TRBD1. The origin of this receptor is a man aged 18-30 years with active or convalescent COVID-19. CDR3 sequence: CASSSVRTGNSGANVLTF. The DNA of the CDR3 is TGTGCCAGCAGTTCCGTCCGGACAGGCAACTCTGGGGCCAACGTCCTGACTTTC.